This TCR beta chain was captured in a study of cytomegalovirus exposure and HLA in healthy donors. Background on the study: A previous analysis identified 95 million to 140 million unique TCR beta sequences derived from 180 million or so T cells. General study points: HLA-A and HLA-B allele assignments for most subjects were reportedly predicted accurately using TCR beta sequences. According to an earlier analysis, most TCR beta V segments yielded productive rearrangements about 87% or about 30% of the time.

Use of 60 Vbeta and 13 Jbeta primers characterized the PCR. Generated by immunoSEQ multiplex PCR, the TCRdb table keeps only in-frame clones and is missing some. Here the sample spans under 250,000 clones, 65% to 90% being singletons. Healthy individuals who donated bone marrow served as the donors. Germline loops: CDR1 SGHAT, CDR2 FQNNGV. Trimming at V came to 1 base and at J to 3 bases, leaving 3 bases not matched to a gene. The CDR3 is 15 amino acids. On this clone itself: What it binds is not known.

The genes are TRBV11-2 and TRBJ2-7; 10 bases match TRBD2. Input material: PBMCs. This TCR was sampled from a woman between 45 and 65 years old in good health and CMV-seronegative. CDR3 loop: CASSLVVAGGYEQYF. CDR3 DNA: TGTGCCAGCAGCTTAGTGGTAGCGGGGGGCTACGAGCAGTACTTC.